The clone carrying this T cell receptor beta chain occurred many times. Its antigen is undetermined. TCRdb reprocessed the 5' RACE reads via MiXCR and lists one record per CDR3 protein. The data hold hundreds of thousands of distinct CDR3 sequences, with more than 3% observed a single time. This sample is drawn from a study of T cells after yellow fever vaccination. Background on the study: Preparation of the low-cell-number fractions used SMART-Seq v4 Ultra Low Input. Study results and limitations: Reappearing after the booster were most of the clones from primary vaccination (roughly 95% CD4, 88% CD8).

This CDR3 spans 13 amino acids. V dropped 5 bases and J dropped 5 bases, with 9 bases sitting between them. The sequencing used PBMCs, collected on the day of the yellow fever booster vaccination. The TCR comes from a man aged 18 to 29 who received the YFV17D yellow fever vaccine. This chain connects TRBV12-3 or TRBV12-4 to TRBJ1-4; possibly TRBD1 for D (5 bases). The CDR3 protein is CASSGHRNEKLFF. The CDR3 region has the DNA TGTGCCAGCAGTGGACACAGAAATGAAAAACTGTTTTTT.